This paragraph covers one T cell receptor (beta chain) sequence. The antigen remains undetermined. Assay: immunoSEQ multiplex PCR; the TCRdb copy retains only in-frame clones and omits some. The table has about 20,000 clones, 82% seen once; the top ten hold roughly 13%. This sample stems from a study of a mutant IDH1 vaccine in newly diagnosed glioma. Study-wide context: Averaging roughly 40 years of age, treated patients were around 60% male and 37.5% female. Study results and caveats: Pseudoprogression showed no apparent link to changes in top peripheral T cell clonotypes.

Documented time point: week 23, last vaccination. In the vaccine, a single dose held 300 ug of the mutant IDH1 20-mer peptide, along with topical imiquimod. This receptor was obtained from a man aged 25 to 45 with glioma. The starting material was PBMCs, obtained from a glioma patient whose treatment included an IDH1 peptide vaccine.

The CDR3 protein is CASSIPGTATRQYF. In DNA, the CDR3 is TGTGCCAGTAGTATCCCCGGGACGGCTACGAGGCAGTACTTC. The genes are TRBV19 and TRBJ2-5; D assignment may be TRBD1 or TRBD2 (5 bases each). Trimming removed 3 bases from V and 11 bases from J, with 19 bases in between. The CDR3 contains 14 residues. Germline loops: CDR1 LNHDA, CDR2 SQIVND (reference sequence).